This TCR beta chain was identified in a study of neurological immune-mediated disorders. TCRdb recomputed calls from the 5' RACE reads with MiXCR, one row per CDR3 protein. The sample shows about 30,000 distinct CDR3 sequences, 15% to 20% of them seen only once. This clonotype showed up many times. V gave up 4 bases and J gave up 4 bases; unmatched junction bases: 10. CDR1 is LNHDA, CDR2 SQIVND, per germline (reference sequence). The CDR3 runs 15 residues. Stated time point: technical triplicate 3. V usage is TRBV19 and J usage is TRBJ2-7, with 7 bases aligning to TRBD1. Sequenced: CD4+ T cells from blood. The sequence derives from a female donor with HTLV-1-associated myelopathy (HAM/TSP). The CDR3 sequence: CASSTAKQGPYEQYF. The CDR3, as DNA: TGTGCCAGTAGTACCGCGAAACAGGGGCCTTACGAGCAGTACTTC. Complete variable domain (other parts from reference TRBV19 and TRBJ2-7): DGGITQSPKYLFRKEGQNVTLSCEQNLNHDAMYWYRQDPGQGLRLIYYSQIVNDFQKGDIAEGYSVSREKKESFPLTVTSAQKNPTAFYLCASSTAKQGPYEQYFGPGTRLTVT.